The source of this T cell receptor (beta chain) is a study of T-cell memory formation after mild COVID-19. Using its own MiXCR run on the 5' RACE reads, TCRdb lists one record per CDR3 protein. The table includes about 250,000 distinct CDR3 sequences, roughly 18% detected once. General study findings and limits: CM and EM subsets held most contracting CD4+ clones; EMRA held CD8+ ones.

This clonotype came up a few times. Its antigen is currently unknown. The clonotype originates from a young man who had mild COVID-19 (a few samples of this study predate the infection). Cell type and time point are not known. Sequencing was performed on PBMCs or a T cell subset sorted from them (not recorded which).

In DNA form, the CDR3 reads TGTGCCAGCAGCCCTGACACTTACACTGAAGCTTTCTTT. Protein: CASSPDTYTEAFF. The J gene is TRBJ1-1, the V gene TRBV7-2; D ambiguous. CDR1 SGHTA and CDR2 FQGNSA come from the germline V gene. V lost 5 bases, J lost 3 bases, and 10 bases lay in between. The CDR3 consists of 13 residues.